These 2 T cell receptor beta chains originate from one sample sequenced in a study of T-cell reconstitution after alpha-beta-depleted transplantation in children listed by TCRdb under 2016. The treatment or condition label corresponds to: allogeneic hematopoietic cell transplantation with graft depleted of TCRalphabeta T cells and CD19 B cells. Library preparation was by PCR. TCRdb lists the instrument as Illumina HiSeq 2500. Molecular barcoding was employed in the preparation of TCR libraries, with unique molecular identifiers being used to normalize TCRbeta repertoire quantification. The public reads were reprocessed in TCRdb via fastp at Q25 and MiXCR, keeping in-frame beta chains. Merged by CDR3 protein, the rows form single entries marked with the most common genes and DNA. The sample contains about 980,000 distinct CDR3 sequences, about 29% of them found a single time. The ten largest clonotypes hold 28% of the sample.

Sample: PBMCs, mostly from graft donor cells, taken 360 days after TCRalphabeta/CD19-depleted stem cell transplant. The receptors here all came from a boy under three years old who had a stem cell transplant for SCID, so the T cells may come from the graft donor.

The CDR3 DNA is TGCGCCAGCAGCTTGGCCGAGGATGGGAGAAAAGAAGCTTTCTTT. It yields the protein CASSLAEDGRKEAFF. The chain recombines TRBV5-1 with TRBJ1-1; no clear D. The CDR3 is 15 residues long. V gave up 0 bases and J gave up 8 bases, with 17 bases separating them. Germline values: CDR1 SGHRS, CDR2 YFSETQ.

V and J are TRBV25-1 and TRBJ2-1; perhaps TRBD1 as D (5 bases). This CDR3 contains 17 residues. From germline, CDR1 is MGHDK and CDR2 SYGVNS. Trimming removed 4 bases at V and 0 bases at J, with 16 bases between. CDR3: CASSALGASRSYNEQFF. Written as DNA, the CDR3 is TGTGCCAGCAGTGCCCTAGGGGCGTCACGCTCCTACAATGAGCAGTTCTTC. Complete variable domain (other parts from reference TRBV25-1 and TRBJ2-1): EADIYQTPRYLVIGTGKKITLECSQTMGHDKMYWYQQDPGMELHLIHYSYGVNSTEKGDLSSESTVSRIRTEHFPLTLESARPSHTSQYLCASSALGASRSYNEQFFGPGTRLTVL.